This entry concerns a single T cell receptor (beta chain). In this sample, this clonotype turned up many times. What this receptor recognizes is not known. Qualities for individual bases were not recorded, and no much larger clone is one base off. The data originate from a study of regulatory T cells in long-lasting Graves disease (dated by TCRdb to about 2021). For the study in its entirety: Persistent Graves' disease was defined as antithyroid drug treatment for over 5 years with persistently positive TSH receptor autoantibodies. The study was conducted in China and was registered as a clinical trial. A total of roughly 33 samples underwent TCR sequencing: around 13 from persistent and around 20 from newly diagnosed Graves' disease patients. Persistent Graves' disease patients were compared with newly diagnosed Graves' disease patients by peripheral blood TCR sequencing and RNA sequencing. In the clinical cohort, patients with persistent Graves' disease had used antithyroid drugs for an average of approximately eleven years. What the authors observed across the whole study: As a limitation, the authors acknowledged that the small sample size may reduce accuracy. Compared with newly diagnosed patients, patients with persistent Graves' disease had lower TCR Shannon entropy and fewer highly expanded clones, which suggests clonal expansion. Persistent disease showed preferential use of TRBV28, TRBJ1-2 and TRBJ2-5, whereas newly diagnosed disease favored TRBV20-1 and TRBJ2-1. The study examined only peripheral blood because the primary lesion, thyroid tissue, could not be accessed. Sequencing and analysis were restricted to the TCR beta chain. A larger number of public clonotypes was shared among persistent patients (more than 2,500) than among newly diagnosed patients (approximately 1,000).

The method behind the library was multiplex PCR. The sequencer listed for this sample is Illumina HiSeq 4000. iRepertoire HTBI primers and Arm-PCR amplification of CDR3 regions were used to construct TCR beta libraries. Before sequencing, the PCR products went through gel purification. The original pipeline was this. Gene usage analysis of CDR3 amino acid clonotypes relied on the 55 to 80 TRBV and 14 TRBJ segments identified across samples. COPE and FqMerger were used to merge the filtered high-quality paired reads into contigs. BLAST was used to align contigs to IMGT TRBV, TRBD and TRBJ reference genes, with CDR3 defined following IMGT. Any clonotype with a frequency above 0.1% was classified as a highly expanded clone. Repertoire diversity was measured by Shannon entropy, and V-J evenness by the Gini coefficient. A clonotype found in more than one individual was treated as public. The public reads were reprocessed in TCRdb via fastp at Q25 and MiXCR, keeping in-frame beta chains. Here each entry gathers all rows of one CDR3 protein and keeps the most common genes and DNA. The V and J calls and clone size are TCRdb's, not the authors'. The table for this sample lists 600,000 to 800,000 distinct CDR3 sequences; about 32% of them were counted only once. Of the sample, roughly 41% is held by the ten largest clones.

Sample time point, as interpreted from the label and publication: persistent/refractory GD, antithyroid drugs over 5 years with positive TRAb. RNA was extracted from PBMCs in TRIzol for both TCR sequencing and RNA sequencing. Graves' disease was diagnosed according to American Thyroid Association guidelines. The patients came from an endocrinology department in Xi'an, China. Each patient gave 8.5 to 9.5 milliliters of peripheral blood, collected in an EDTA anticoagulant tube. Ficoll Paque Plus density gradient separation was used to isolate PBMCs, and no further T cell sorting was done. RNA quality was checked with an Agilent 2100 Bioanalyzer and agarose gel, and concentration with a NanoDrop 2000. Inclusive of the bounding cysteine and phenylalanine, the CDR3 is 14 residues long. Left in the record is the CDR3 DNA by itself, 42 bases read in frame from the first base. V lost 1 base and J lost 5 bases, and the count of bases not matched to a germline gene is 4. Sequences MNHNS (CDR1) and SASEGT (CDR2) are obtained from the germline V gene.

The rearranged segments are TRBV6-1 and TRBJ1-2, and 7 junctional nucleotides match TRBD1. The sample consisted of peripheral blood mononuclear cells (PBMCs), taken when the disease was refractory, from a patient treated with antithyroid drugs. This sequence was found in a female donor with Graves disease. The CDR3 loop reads CASSEGQGRYGYTF. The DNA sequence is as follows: TGTGCCAGCAGTGAAGGACAGGGAAGATATGGCTACACCTTC.